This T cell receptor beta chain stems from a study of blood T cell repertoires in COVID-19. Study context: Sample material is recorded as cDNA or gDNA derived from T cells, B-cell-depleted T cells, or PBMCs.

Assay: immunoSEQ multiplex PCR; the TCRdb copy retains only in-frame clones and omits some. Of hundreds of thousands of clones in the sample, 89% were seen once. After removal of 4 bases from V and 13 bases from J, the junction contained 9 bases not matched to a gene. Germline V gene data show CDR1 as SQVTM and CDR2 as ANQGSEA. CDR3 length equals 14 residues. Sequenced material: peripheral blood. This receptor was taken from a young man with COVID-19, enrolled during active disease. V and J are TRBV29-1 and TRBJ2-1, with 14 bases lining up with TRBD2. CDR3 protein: CSVGGLAGGLPQFF. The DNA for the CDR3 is TGCAGCGTTGGAGGACTAGCGGGGGGCCTGCCACAGTTCTTC.